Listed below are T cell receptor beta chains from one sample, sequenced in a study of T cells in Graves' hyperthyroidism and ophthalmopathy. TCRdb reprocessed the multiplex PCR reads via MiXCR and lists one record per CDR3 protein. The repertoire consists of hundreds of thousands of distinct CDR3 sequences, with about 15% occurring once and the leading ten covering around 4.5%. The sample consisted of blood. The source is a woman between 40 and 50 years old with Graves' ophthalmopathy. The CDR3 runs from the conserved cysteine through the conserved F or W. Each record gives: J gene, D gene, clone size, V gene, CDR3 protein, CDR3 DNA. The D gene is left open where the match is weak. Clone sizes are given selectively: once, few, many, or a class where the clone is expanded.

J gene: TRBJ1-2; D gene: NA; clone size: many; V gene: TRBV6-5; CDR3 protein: CASSLFEGDYGYTF; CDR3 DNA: TGTGCCAGCAGTCTCTTCGAAGGGGACTATGGCTACACCTTC
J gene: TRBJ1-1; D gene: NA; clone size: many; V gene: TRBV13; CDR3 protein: CASSLVITEAFF; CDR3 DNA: TGTGCCAGCAGCTTAGTAATCACTGAAGCTTTCTTT
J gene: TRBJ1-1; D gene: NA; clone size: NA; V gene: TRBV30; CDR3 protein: CAWSESWNTEAFF; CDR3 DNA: TGTGCCTGGAGCGAAAGTTGGAACACTGAAGCTTTCTTT
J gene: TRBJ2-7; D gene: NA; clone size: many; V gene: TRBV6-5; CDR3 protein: CASSSAQLEGGSYEQYF; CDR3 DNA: TGTGCCAGCAGTTCGGCGCAGCTTGAGGGTGGATCCTACGAGCAGTACTTC
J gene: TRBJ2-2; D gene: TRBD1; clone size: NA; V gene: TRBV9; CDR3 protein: CASSVQGAFGELFF; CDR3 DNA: TGTGCCAGCAGCGTTCAGGGGGCGTTCGGGGAGCTGTTTTTT
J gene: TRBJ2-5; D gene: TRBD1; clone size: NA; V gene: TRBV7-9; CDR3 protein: CASSSGTGGVETQYF; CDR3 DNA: TGTGCCAGCAGCTCCGGGACAGGGGGCGTTGAGACCCAGTACTTC
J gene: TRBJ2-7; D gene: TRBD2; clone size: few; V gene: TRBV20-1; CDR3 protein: CSAELAGEYEQYF; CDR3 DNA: TGCAGTGCCGAACTAGCGGGAGAGTACGAGCAGTACTTC
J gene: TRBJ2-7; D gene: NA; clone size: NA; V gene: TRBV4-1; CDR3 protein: CASSPVSLLSSYEQYF; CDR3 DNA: TGCGCCAGCAGCCCCGTGTCCCTTCTAAGCTCCTACGAGCAGTACTTC
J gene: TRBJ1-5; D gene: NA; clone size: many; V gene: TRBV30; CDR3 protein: CAWSVQDDQPQHF; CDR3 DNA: TGTGCCTGGAGTGTTCAGGACGATCAGCCCCAGCATTTT
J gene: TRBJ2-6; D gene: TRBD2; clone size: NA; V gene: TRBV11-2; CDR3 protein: CASSQGPWGGVSGANVLTF; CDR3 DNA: TGTGCCAGCAGCCAAGGCCCGTGGGGGGGAGTTTCTGGGGCCAACGTCCTGACTTTC
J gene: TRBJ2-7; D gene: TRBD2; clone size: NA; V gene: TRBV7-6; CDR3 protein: CASSPGTSKDEQYF; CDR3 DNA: TGTGCCAGCAGCCCAGGGACTAGCAAGGACGAGCAGTACTTC
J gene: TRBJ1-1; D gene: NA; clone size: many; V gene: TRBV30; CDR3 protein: CAWRWNTEAFF; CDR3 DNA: TGTGCCTGGAGATGGAACACTGAAGCTTTCTTT
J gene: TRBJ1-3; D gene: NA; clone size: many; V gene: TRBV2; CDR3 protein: CASRPFAGNTIYF; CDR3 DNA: TGTGCCAGCAGGCCATTCGCTGGAAACACCATATATTTT
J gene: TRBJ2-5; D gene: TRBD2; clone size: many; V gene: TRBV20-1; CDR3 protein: CSARNDAGGGLETQYF; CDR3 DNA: TGCAGTGCTAGGAACGACGCGGGAGGGGGTTTGGAGACCCAGTACTTC
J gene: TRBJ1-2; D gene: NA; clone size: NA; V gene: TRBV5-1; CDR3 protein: CASRSGTDGYTF; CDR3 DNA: TGCGCCAGCAGATCCGGGACGGATGGCTACACCTTC
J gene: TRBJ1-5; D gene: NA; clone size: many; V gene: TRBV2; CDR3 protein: CASNLQGQPQHF; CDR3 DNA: TGTGCCAGCAATCTTCAGGGTCAGCCCCAGCATTTT
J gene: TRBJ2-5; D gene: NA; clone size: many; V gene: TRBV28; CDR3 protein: CASLSAQETQYF; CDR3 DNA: TGTGCCAGCCTATCCGCGCAAGAGACCCAGTACTTC
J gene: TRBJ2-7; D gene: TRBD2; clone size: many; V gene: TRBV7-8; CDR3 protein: CASSSGLAGGAYPYEQYF; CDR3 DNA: TGTGCCAGCAGCTCGGGACTAGCGGGAGGAGCATACCCCTACGAGCAGTACTTC
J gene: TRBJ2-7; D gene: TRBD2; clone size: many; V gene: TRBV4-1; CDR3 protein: CASSQAPWTSGREQYF; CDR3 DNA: TGCGCCAGCAGCCAAGCACCGTGGACTAGCGGGAGAGAGCAGTACTTC
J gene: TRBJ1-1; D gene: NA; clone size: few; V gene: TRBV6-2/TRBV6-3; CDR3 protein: CASSYSWGDPRTFF; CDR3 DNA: TGTGCCAGCAGTTACTCGTGGGGGGACCCGCGTACATTCTTT
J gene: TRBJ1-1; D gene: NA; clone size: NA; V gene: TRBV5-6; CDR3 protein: CASSLGGGWAEAFF; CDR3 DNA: TGTGCCAGCAGCTTAGGAGGGGGTTGGGCTGAAGCTTTCTTT
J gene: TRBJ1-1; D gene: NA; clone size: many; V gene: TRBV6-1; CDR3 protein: CASEPGGDGNTEAFF; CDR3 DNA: TGTGCCAGCGAACCGGGAGGGGATGGGAACACTGAAGCTTTCTTT
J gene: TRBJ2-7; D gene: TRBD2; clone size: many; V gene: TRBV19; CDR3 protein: CASSIGGSGSFEQYF; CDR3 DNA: TGTGCCAGTAGTATTGGTGGTAGCGGGAGTTTCGAGCAGTACTTC
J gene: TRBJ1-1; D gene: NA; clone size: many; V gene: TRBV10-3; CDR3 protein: CAISDLRNTEAFF; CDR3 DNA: TGTGCCATCAGTGATCTTCGGAACACTGAAGCTTTCTTT
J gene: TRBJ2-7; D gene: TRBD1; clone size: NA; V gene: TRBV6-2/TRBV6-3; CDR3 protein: CASRGQAGESRFYEQYF; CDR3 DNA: TGTGCCAGCCGGGGACAGGCAGGAGAGTCGAGGTTCTACGAGCAGTACTTC
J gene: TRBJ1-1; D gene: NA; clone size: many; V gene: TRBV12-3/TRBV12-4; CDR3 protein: CASRKGQQNTEAFF; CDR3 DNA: TGTGCCAGCAGAAAAGGACAGCAGAACACTGAAGCTTTCTTT
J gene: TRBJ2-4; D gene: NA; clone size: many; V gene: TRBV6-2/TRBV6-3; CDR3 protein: CASSPRGTGAKNIQYF; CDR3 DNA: TGTGCCAGCAGCCCCCGAGGGACTGGGGCCAAAAACATTCAGTACTTC
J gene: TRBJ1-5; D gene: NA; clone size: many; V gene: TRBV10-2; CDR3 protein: CASMDGYSNQPQHF; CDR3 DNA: TGCGCCAGTATGGACGGGTATAGCAATCAGCCCCAGCATTTT
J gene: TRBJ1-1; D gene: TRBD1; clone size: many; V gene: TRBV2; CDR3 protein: CASRTGSAEAFF; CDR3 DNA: TGTGCCAGCAGGACAGGGAGTGCTGAAGCTTTCTTT
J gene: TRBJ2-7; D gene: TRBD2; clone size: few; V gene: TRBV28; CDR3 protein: CASSLIVGGRPYEQYF; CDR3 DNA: TGTGCCAGCAGTTTAATTGTCGGCGGGAGACCCTACGAGCAGTACTTC
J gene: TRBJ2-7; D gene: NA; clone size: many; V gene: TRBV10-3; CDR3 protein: CAISAQESSYEQYF; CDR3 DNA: TGTGCCATCAGTGCACAGGAGAGCTCCTACGAGCAGTACTTC
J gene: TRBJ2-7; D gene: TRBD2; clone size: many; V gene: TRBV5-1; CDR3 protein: CASSADISGRRPYEQYF; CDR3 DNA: TGCGCCAGCAGCGCGGATATAAGCGGGAGACGGCCCTACGAGCAGTACTTC
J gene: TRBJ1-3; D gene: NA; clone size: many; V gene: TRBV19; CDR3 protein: CASRDDSFSGNTIYF; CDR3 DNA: TGTGCCAGTAGGGACGACAGTTTCTCTGGAAACACCATATATTTT